The 24 T cell receptor beta chains listed next were all sequenced from one sample in a study of T-cell reconstitution after alpha-beta-depleted transplantation in children. Unique molecular identifiers featured in how the TCRbeta library was prepared. TCRdb re-analysed the PCR reads in MiXCR, keeping a single row per CDR3 protein. Among about 870,000 distinct CDR3 sequences listed, approximately 15% were seen once. Specimen: PBMCs, mostly from graft donor cells, collected 360 days after TCRalphabeta/CD19-depleted stem cell transplant. The receptor set was obtained from a male patient aged 10-17 years who had a stem cell transplant for acute lymphoblastic leukemia, so the T cells may come from the graft donor.

This clonotype was found a few times. V is TRBV7-6 and J is TRBJ2-7, with D perhaps given as TRBD1 or TRBD2 (5 bases each). Trimming stripped 2 bases from V and 4 bases from J, with 12 bases between. In germline, CDR1 is SGHVS, CDR2 FNYEAQ. The CDR3 runs 14 residues. Here the CDR3 DNA reads TGTGCCAGCAGCTTAAACGGGGCCGCGTACGAGCAGTACTTC. Translated: CASSLNGAAYEQYF. Looking up the rest from reference TRBV7-6 and TRBJ2-7 gives the full variable domain: GAGVSQSPRYKVTKRGQDVALRCDPISGHVSLYWYRQALGQGPEFLTYFNYEAQQDKSGLPNDRFSAERPEGSISTLTIQRTEQRDSAMYRCASSLNGAAYEQYFGPGTRLTVT.

J is TRBJ1-5 and V is TRBV5-1; D is perhaps TRBD1 (5 bases). The V gene lost 4 bases and the J gene lost 2 bases, with 16 bases spanning the gap. Germline assignment: CDR1 SGHRS and CDR2 YFSETQ. The CDR3 contains 16 residues. The CDR3: CASSPSGGGGNQPQHF. For the CDR3, the DNA is TGCGCCAGCAGCCCCTCCGGGGGGGGTGGCAATCAGCCCCAGCATTTT.

This clonotype was counted at least ten times. The chain carries TRBV12-3 or TRBV12-4 and TRBJ2-1, with TRBD2 as a possible D gene (5 bases). The CDR3 has 15 amino acids. The ends were cut back, 4 bases at V and 3 bases at J, with 13 bases in the middle. Here the CDR3 DNA reads TGTGCCAGCAGTTCGCCCCGACTAAACTACAATGAGCAGTTCTTC. It codes for CASSSPRLNYNEQFF.

The rearrangement uses TRBV28 and TRBJ2-6, with D maybe TRBD1 (6 bases). This CDR3 is 17 amino acids long. Germline V CDR1 and CDR2: MDHEN, SYDVKM. V lost 6 bases to trimming and J lost 0 bases, with 15 bases between them. In DNA, the CDR3 is TGTGCCAGCAGCCAAACACAGGGCTTCTCTGGGGCCAACGTCCTGACTTTC. Protein sequence: CASSQTQGFSGANVLTF.

The chain joins TRBV7-9 to TRBJ2-3; D is uncertain. Germline V lookup: CDR1 SEHNR, CDR2 FQNEAQ (reference sequence). V dropped 2 bases and J dropped 0 bases, with 12 bases sitting between them. This CDR3 is built from 16 residues. The CDR3 here is CASSLRWGTSTDTQYF. Here the CDR3 DNA reads TGTGCCAGCAGCTTAAGGTGGGGTACGAGCACAGATACGCAGTATTTT.

This clonotype was observed a handful of times. The rearrangement uses TRBV27 and TRBJ2-3; 11 positions match TRBD2. Germline CDR1 MNHEY, CDR2 SMNVEV (reference sequence). Losses at the gene ends were 4 bases for V and 5 bases for J; bases not matched to a gene: 8. The CDR3 is 16 residues long. CDR3 in DNA: TGTGCCAGCAGTTCGGCCCTACTAGCGGGAGTAGATACGCAGTATTTT. It codes for CASSSALLAGVDTQYF.

The V call is TRBV6-2 or TRBV6-3, the J call TRBJ1-1; D gene unclear. Germline CDR1 and CDR2: MNHEY and SVGEGT. V lost 3 bases and J lost 4, with 12 bases in between. The CDR3 is 14 residues long. The CDR3 loop is CASSYRTETTEAFF. Here the CDR3 DNA reads TGTGCCAGCAGTTATAGAACGGAGACCACTGAAGCTTTCTTT.

The V call is TRBV12-5, the J call TRBJ2-1; maybe TRBD2 (7 bases). The CDR3 is made up of 14 amino acids. CDR1 LGHNT and CDR2 FRNRAP come from the germline V gene. The germline V and J ends were trimmed by 8 bases and 7 bases, with 18 bases remaining between them. CDR3: CASTSVVQGNEQFF. The CDR3 DNA is TGTGCTAGTACTAGCGTCGTTCAGGGGAATGAGCAGTTCTTC.

This chain uses TRBV20-1 with TRBJ2-2; D unresolved. CDR3 size: 14 residues. The V and J ends lost 3 bases and 0 bases respectively, with 8 bases between them. Germline V CDR1 and CDR2: DFQATT, SNEGSKA (reference sequence). CDR3 protein: CSASDYANTGELFF. In DNA, the CDR3 is TGCAGTGCTAGCGATTACGCGAACACCGGGGAGCTGTTTTTT.

This chain joins TRBV7-2 and TRBJ2-1, with D possibly matching TRBD2 (5 bases). Trimming cost V 1 base and J 13 bases, with 8 bases left between them. The V gene's germline CDR1 is SGHTA and CDR2 FQGNSA. CDR3 length: 11 amino acids. The CDR3 sequence is CASSLVRGQFF. CDR3 nucleotides: TGTGCCAGCAGCTTAGTCCGGGGACAGTTCTTC. Together with reference TRBV7-2 and TRBJ2-1, the CDR3 gives the full variable domain: GAGVSQSPSNKVTEKGKDVELRCDPISGHTALYWYRQSLGQGLEFLIYFQGNSAPDKSGLPSDRFSAERTGGSVSTLTIQRTQQEDSAVYLCASSLVRGQFFGPGTRLTVL.

This clonotype was observed a handful of times. The chain is built from TRBV5-1 and TRBJ2-1; D is possibly TRBD2 (6 bases). Trimming stripped 4 bases from V and 8 bases from J, with 16 bases between. Germline-derived CDR1 and CDR2 are SGHRS and YFSETQ. This CDR3 has 14 amino acids. The CDR3 sequence: CASSHLSGTYEQFF. CDR3 DNA: TGCGCCAGCAGCCATCTATCTGGGACTTATGAGCAGTTCTTC.

This clonotype showed up just a few times. The chain uses TRBV7-2 and TRBJ1-4; TRBD1 agrees at 10 bases. Germline loops: CDR1 SGHTA, CDR2 FQGNSA. The ends lost 4 bases at V and 10 bases at J; junction bases unmatched: 3. CDR3 length equals 13 residues. The DNA of the CDR3 is TGTGCCAGCAGCTCCAGGACAGGGGGAAAACTGTTTTTT. Translating gives CASSSRTGGKLFF.

This clonotype was observed at least ten times. The rearrangement joins TRBV20-1 to TRBJ2-7, with D possibly matching TRBD2 (5 bases). Trimming stripped 0 bases from V and 1 base from J, with 7 bases between. There are 13 residues in the CDR3. Germline CDR1 reads DFQATT; CDR2 reads SNEGSKA (reference sequence). The CDR3 bases are TGCAGTGCTAGAGATCAGCGGTCCTACGAGCAGTACTTC. It is translated as CSARDQRSYEQYF.

The chain carries TRBV5-1 and TRBJ2-7, with D possibly being TRBD2 (6 bases). Germline CDR1 SGHRS, CDR2 YFSETQ. The CDR3 runs 16 residues. Deletions cut 7 bases from V and 0 bases from J, with 20 bases between. The CDR3 is CASSTEWGVSSYEQYF. The CDR3 DNA follows: TGCGCCAGCTCCACGGAATGGGGGGTTAGCTCCTACGAGCAGTACTTC.

This clonotype occurred a few times. The chain combines TRBV29-1 with TRBJ2-3, with D uncertain. The CDR3 totals 12 residues. Deletions cut 5 bases from V and 3 bases from J, with 9 bases between. Per germline, CDR1 SQVTM and CDR2 ANQGSEA. Here the CDR3 reads CSVLPPTDTQYF. The CDR3, as DNA: TGCAGCGTTCTCCCCCCTACAGATACGCAGTATTTT.

V usage is TRBV19 and J usage is TRBJ2-1; 10 bases are shared with TRBD2. V lost 10 bases to trimming and J lost 7 bases; unmatched junction nucleotides: 10. Looked up from germline, CDR1 is LNHDA and CDR2 is SQIVND (reference sequence). The CDR3 has 14 residues. CDR3 coding DNA: TGTGCCACCCAATCTAGCGGGAGATTAAATGAGCAGTTCTTC. It is translated as CATQSSGRLNEQFF.

This clonotype was counted a few times. V is TRBV5-1 and J is TRBJ2-7; 7 positions match TRBD2. Per germline, CDR1 SGHRS and CDR2 YFSETQ. The CDR3 extends over 15 amino acids. V lost 5 bases, J lost 6 bases, and 14 bases stayed unmatched. CDR3 nucleotides: TGCGCCAGCAGAGCTGAGCGGGGACTCCTTGGCGAGCAGTACTTC. It is translated as CASRAERGLLGEQYF.

V gene TRBV14 combines with J gene TRBJ2-1, with D unclear. The CDR3 contains 17 residues. Per the germline V gene, CDR1 is SGHDN and CDR2 is FVKESK. V shed 1 base and J shed 1 base, with 14 bases lying between them. The CDR3 spells CASSQGYSRLSYNEQFF. The CDR3 DNA sequence: TGTGCCAGCAGCCAAGGGTATTCCAGACTGTCCTACAATGAGCAGTTCTTC. Looking up the rest from reference TRBV14 and TRBJ2-1 gives the full variable domain: EAGVTQFPSHSVIEKGQTVTLRCDPISGHDNLYWYRRVMGKEIKFLLHFVKESKQDESGMPNNRFLAERTGGTYSTLKVQPAELEDSGVYFCASSQGYSRLSYNEQFFGPGTRLTVL.

Ten or more counts support this clonotype. The rearrangement links TRBV20-1 to TRBJ2-1; tentative D call: TRBD1 (5 bases). Looked up from germline, CDR1 is DFQATT and CDR2 is SNEGSKA (reference sequence). With 5 bases removed from V and 0 bases from J, the gap between germline ends came to 11 bases. The CDR3 spans 14 residues. CDR3 in amino acids: CSAHTGPSYNEQFF. The CDR3 nucleotides are TGCAGTGCTCATACAGGTCCCTCCTACAATGAGCAGTTCTTC.

This clonotype was seen only a few times. The V and J genes are TRBV7-9 and TRBJ2-1; D gene ambiguous. CDR1 SEHNR and CDR2 FQNEAQ come from the germline V gene (reference sequence). The ends were cut back, 5 bases at V and 0 bases at J, with 11 bases in the middle. The CDR3 is 15 residues long. The CDR3 loop reads CASSADAYSYNEQFF. The CDR3 DNA reads as TGTGCCAGCAGCGCGGACGCGTACTCCTACAATGAGCAGTTCTTC.

This clonotype came up a few times. The CDR3 DNA sequence: TGTGCCAGCAGTTATCTTGACAGGGCCAACACTGAAGCTTTCTTT. Its translation is CASSYLDRANTEAFF. The chain couples TRBV6-5 to TRBJ1-1, with 7 bases identical to TRBD1. Per the germline V gene, CDR1 is MNHEY and CDR2 is SVGAGI. The CDR3 spans 15 residues. V was pared by 3 bases and J by 2 bases, with 6 bases of the junction left unmatched.

The CDR3 DNA reads as TGTGCCAGCAGCTTTCTCCCTAGCGGTTTCGGGAATGAGCAGTTCTTC. Its protein is CASSFLPSGFGNEQFF. The chain has TRBV5-6 and TRBJ2-1; 7 bases fit TRBD2. The CDR3 consists of 16 residues. The junction had 12 bases not matched to a gene; V was cut back by 2 bases and J by 7 bases. Germline V lookup: CDR1 SGHDT, CDR2 YYEEEE.

This clonotype was seen ten or more times. The chain has TRBV7-2 and TRBJ1-2, with 8 bases aligning to TRBD1. The J segment lost 4 bases and the V segment lost 3 bases, leaving 4 bases of the junction unmatched. CDR3 length: 14 amino acids. Germline loops: CDR1 SGHTA, CDR2 FQGNSA. CDR3 protein: CASSLDREGYGYTF. CDR3 bases: TGTGCCAGCAGCTTGGACAGGGAAGGCTATGGCTACACCTTC.

The chain is built from TRBV5-1 and TRBJ2-1, with TRBD2 identical over 10 bases. V gave up 5 bases and J gave up 7 bases; unmatched junction bases: 9. This CDR3 is built from 15 residues. Looked up from germline, CDR1 is SGHRS and CDR2 is YFSETQ. The CDR3 here is CASRIPGLAWNEQFF. CDR3 in DNA: TGCGCCAGCAGGATCCCGGGACTAGCGTGGAATGAGCAGTTCTTC.